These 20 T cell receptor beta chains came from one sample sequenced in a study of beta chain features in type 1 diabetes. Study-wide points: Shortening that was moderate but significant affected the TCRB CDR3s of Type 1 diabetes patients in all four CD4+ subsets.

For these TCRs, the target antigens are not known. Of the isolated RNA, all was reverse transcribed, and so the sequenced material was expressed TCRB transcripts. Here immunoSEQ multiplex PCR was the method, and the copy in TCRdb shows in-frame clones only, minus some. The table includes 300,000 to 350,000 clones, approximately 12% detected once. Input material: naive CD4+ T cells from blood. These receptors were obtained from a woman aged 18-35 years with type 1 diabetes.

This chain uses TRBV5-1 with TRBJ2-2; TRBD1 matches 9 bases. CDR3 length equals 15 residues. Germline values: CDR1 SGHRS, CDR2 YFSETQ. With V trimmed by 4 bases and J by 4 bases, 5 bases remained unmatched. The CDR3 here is CASSAGQGSTGELFF. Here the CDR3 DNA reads TGCGCCAGCAGCGCCGGACAGGGGAGCACCGGGGAGCTGTTTTTT. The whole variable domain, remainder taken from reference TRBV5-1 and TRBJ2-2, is KAGVTQTPRYLIKTRGQQVTLSCSPISGHRSVSWYQQTPGQGLQFLFEYFSETQRNKGNFPGRFSGRQFSNSRSEMNVSTLELGDSALYLCASSAGQGSTGELFFGEGSRLTVL.

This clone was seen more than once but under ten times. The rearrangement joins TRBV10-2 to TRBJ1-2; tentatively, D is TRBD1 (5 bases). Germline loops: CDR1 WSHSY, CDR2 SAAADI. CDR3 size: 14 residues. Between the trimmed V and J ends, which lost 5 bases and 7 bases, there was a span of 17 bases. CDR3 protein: CASSTVLGGAGYTF. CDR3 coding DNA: TGCGCCAGCAGTACAGTTCTGGGGGGAGCTGGCTACACCTTC.

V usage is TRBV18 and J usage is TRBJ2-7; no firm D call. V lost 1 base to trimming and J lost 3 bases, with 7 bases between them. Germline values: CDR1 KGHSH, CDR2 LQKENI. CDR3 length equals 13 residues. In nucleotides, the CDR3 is TGTGCCAGCTCACCACGTCAGGACTACGAGCAGTACGTC. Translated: CASSPRQDYEQYV.

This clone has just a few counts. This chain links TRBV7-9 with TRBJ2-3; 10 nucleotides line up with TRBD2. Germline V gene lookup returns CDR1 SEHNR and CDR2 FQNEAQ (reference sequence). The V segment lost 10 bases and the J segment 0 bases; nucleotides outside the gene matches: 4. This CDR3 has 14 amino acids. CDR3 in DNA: TGTGCCACCGCGACTAGCGGGAGCACAGATACGCAGTATTTT. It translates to CATATSGSTDTQYF.

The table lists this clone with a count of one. This chain's CDR3 is CASETIYNEQFF. The CDR3 bases are TGTGCCAGCGAAACTATATACAATGAGCAGTTCTTC. The chain is built from TRBV28 and TRBJ2-1, with D uncertain. The CDR3 loop spans 12 amino acids. Trimming took 8 bases from V and 4 from J, leaving 9 bases between them. The V gene's germline CDR1 is MDHEN and CDR2 SYDVKM.

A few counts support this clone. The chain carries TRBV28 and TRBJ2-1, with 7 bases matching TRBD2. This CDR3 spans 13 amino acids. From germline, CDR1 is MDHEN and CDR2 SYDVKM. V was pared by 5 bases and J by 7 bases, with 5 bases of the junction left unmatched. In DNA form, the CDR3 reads TGTGCCAGCAGTGCCGGGAGGAGTAATGAGCAGTTCTTC. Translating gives CASSAGRSNEQFF.

CDR3 DNA sequence: TGCGCCAGCAGCCGACCGGGCACCGGGGATGGGCTGTTTTTT. Residues: CASSRPGTGDGLFF. The J gene is TRBJ2-2, the V gene TRBV4-1; D is possibly TRBD2 (5 bases). Trimming removed 4 bases from V and 13 bases from J, with 19 bases in between. The CDR3 loop spans 14 amino acids. Germline CDR1 is MGHRA and CDR2 is YSYEKL.

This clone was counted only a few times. CDR3 amino acids: CASSTSGTSATDTQYF. CDR3 nucleotide sequence: TGTGCCAGCAGCACGTCCGGGACTAGCGCCACAGATACGCAGTATTTT. The rearrangement uses TRBV7-9 and TRBJ2-3; TRBD2 agrees at 10 bases. With V trimmed by 5 bases and J by 2 bases, 7 bases remained unmatched. The germline CDR1 and CDR2 sequences are SEHNR and FQNEAQ (reference sequence). The CDR3 spans 16 residues.

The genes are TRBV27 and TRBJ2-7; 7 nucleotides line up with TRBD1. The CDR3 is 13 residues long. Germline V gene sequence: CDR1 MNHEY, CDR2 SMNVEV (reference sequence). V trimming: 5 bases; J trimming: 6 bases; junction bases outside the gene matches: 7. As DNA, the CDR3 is TGTGCCAGCAGTAGAGACAGGGTAGGCGAGCAGTACTTC. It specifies CASSRDRVGEQYF.

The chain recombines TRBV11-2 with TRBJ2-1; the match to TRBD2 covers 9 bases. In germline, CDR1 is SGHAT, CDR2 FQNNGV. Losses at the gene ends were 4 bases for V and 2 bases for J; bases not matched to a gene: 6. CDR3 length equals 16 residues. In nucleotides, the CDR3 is TGTGCCAGCAGCTCCCTAGCGGGACTCCCCTACAATGAGCAGTTCTTC. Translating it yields CASSSLAGLPYNEQFF. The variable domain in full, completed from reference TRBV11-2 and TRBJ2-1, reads EAGVAQSPRYKIIEKRQSVAFWCNPISGHATLYWYQQILGQGPKLLIQFQNNGVVDDSQLPKDRFSAERLKGVDSTLKIQPAKLEDSAVYLCASSSLAGLPYNEQFFGPGTRLTVL.

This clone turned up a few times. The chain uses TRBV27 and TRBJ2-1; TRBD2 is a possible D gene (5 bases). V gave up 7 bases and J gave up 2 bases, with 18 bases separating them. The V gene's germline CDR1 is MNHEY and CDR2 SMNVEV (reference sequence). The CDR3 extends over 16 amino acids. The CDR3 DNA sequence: TGTGCCAGCACCACCACGCCGGGGAGCCCCTACAATGAGCAGTTCTTC. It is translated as CASTTTPGSPYNEQFF.

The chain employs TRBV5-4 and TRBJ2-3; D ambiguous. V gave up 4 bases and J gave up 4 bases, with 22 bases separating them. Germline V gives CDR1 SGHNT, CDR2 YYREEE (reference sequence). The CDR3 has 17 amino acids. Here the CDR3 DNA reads TGTGCCAGCAGCCAACCCGGCGGCGGCCTCGGCTCAGATACGCAGTATTTT. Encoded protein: CASSQPGGGLGSDTQYF. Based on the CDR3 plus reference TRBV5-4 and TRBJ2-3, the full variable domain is ETGVTQSPTHLIKTRGQQVTLRCSSQSGHNTVSWYQQALGQGPQFIFQYYREEENGRGNFPPRFSGLQFPNYSSELNVNALELDDSALYLCASSQPGGGLGSDTQYFGPGTRLTVL.

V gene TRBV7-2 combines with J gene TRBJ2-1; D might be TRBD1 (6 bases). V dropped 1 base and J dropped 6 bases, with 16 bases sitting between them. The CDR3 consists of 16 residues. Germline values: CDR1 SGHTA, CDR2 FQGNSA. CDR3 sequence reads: CASSLVSNRAGNEQFF. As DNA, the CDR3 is TGTGCCAGCAGCTTAGTTTCTAACAGGGCAGGCAATGAGCAGTTCTTC.

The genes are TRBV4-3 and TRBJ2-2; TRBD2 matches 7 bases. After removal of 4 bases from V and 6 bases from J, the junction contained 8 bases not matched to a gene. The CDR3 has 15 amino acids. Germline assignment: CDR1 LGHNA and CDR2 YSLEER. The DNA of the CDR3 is TGCGCCAGCAGCCCGTTGGGGAGGGGAGCCGGGGAGCTGTTTTTT. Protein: CASSPLGRGAGELFF.

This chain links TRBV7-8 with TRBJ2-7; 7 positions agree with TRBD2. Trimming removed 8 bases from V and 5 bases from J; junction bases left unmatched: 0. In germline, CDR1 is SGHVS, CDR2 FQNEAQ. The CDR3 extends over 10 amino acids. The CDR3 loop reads CASRGDEQYF. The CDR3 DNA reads TGTGCCAGCCGGGGGGACGAGCAGTACTTC.

The CDR3 nucleotides read TGTGCCAGCAGTGGGACTAGCGGGGATCGCGATGAGCAGTTCTTC. Amino acids: CASSGTSGDRDEQFF. The V and J genes are TRBV25-1 and TRBJ2-1; 12 bases are shared with TRBD2. Unmatched junction bases numbered 6, after V lost 4 bases and J lost 8 bases. Germline V gene lookup returns CDR1 MGHDK and CDR2 SYGVNS. The CDR3 runs to 15 residues.

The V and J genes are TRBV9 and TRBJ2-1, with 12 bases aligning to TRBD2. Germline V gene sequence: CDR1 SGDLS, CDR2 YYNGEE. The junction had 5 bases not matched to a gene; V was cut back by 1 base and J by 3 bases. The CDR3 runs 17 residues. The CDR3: CASSVPRTSGNYNEQFF. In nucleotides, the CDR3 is TGTGCCAGCAGCGTACCCCGGACTAGCGGGAACTACAATGAGCAGTTCTTC.

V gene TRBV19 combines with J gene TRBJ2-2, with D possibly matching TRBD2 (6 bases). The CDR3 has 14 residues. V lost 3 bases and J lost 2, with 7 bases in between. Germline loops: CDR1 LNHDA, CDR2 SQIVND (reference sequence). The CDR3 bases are TGTGCCAGTAGTATCGGGACTAACACCGGGGAGCTGTTTTTT. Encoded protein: CASSIGTNTGELFF.

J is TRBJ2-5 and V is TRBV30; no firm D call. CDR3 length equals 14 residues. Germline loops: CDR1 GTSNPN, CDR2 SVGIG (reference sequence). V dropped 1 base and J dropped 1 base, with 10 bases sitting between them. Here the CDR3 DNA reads TGTGCCTGGAGTGGGGCCGCCATCCAAGAGACCCAGTACTTC. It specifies CAWSGAAIQETQYF.

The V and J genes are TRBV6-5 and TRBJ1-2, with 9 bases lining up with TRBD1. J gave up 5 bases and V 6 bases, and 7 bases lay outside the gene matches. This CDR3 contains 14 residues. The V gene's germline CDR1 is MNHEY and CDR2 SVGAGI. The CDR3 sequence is CASSFGQGIYGYTF. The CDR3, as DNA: TGTGCCAGCAGCTTCGGACAGGGGATATATGGCTACACCTTC.